This entry lists 6 T cell receptor beta chains sequenced from one sample in a study of blood T cell repertoires in COVID-19. The repertoire was sequenced with immunoSEQ multiplex PCR; TCRdb's copy has only in-frame clones and lacks some. This sample has 140,000 or so clones; roughly 77% occur once, and the top ten carry just under 5%. Material: peripheral blood. The receptors shown here come from a woman aged 70 to 79 with COVID-19, enrolled during active disease.

The V call is TRBV2, the J call TRBJ1-2; no clear D gene. The CDR3 totals 15 residues. V was trimmed by 5 bases and J by 8 bases, leaving 21 bases between them. Germline V lookup: CDR1 SNHLY, CDR2 FYNNEI. DNA of the CDR3: TGTGCCAGCAGTCCAATGACCGCGGTTGCGGGGGGCTACACCTTC. Protein sequence: CASSPMTAVAGGYTF.

Only one count was recorded for this clone. The chain uses TRBV7-9 and TRBJ1-1; D gene uncertain. Germline CDR1 SEHNR, CDR2 FQNEAQ (reference sequence). The V end lost 5 bases, the J end lost 0 bases, and 16 bases lay between the germline ends. The CDR3 has 16 residues. As DNA, the CDR3 is TGTGCCAGCAGCCGCTCGATGTTAGCATTGAACACTGAAGCTTTCTTT. Encoded protein: CASSRSMLALNTEAFF.

The chain uses TRBV4-2 and TRBJ1-4; TRBD1 aligns across 9 bases. The germline V gene has CDR1 LGHNA and CDR2 YNFKEQ. The V segment lost 5 bases and the J segment 4 bases; nucleotides outside the gene matches: 5. The CDR3 is made up of 15 amino acids. For the CDR3, the DNA is TGTGCCAGCAGCTCTAGGACAGGGGATAATGAAAAACTGTTTTTT. It yields the protein CASSSRTGDNEKLFF.

This clone occurred a few times. The chain combines TRBV12-3 or TRBV12-4 with TRBJ1-5, with a tentative D call TRBD1 (6 bases). The CDR3 spans 13 residues. Trimming cost V 5 bases and J 4 bases, with 9 bases left between them. CDR3 DNA: TGTGCCAGCAGTCCAGGACAGAATCAGCCCCAGCATTTT. This translates into CASSPGQNQPQHF.

This clone was detected a few times. V usage is TRBV19 and J usage is TRBJ1-3; no reliable D call. This CDR3 spans 14 amino acids. Trimming took 3 bases from V and 4 from J, leaving 10 bases between them. The germline gives CDR1 LNHDA, CDR2 SQIVND (reference sequence). CDR3 residues: CASSIPGGGNTIYF. In DNA, the CDR3 is TGTGCCAGTAGTATCCCGGGAGGCGGAAACACCATATATTTT.

V usage is TRBV7-9 and J usage is TRBJ1-1; 7 nucleotides line up with TRBD1. This CDR3 comprises 14 residues. In germline, CDR1 is SEHNR, CDR2 FQNEAQ (reference sequence). With 8 bases clipped from V and 4 bases from J, the junction kept 10 bases outside the gene matches. The CDR3 sequence: CASEQQGRVTEAFF. The CDR3 nucleotides read TGTGCCAGCGAGCAACAGGGGCGGGTCACTGAAGCTTTCTTT.